A single sample is the source of the 10 T cell receptor beta chains below, sequenced in a study of blood T cells in healthy people across ages. A second PCR, run for about 7 to 11 cycles, used a sample-barcoded 5' primer plus a J-beta primer mix. TCRdb reprocessed the 5' RACE reads with MiXCR, giving one entry per CDR3 protein. Of roughly 1,700,000 distinct CDR3 sequences listed, over 25% were seen once; the top ten hold around 7.7%. Sequencing was performed on blood. The receptors were sampled from a woman aged 25 to 39 in good health.

A word on this clonotype: A read error is possible here, since a much larger clone lies one base away. This chain joins TRBV29-1 and TRBJ1-2; 11 nucleotides line up with TRBD1. This CDR3 has 14 amino acids. V lost 8 bases, J lost 4 bases, and 9 bases stayed unmatched. Germline loops: CDR1 SQVTM, CDR2 ANQGSEA. As DNA, the CDR3 is TGCAGCATTGGACAGGGGGCGCGTGGCTATGGCTACACCTTC. Protein sequence: CSIGQGARGYGYTF.

There are a few counts of this clonotype. The CDR3 DNA reads TGTGCCAGCAGCCCGGGACAGAGTTTCACAGATACGCAGTATTTT. This encodes CASSPGQSFTDTQYF. The gene calls are TRBV7-8 and TRBJ2-3; 7 bases agree with TRBD1. Losses at the gene ends were 5 bases for V and 2 bases for J; bases not matched to a gene: 7. The CDR3 totals 15 residues. Germline CDR1 and CDR2: SGHVS and FQNEAQ.

The V gene is TRBV24-1, the J gene TRBJ2-1, with 10 bases lining up with TRBD2. The CDR3 sequence is 16 residues long. Unmatched junction bases numbered 12, after V lost 7 bases and J lost 7 bases. Germline V CDR1 and CDR2: KGHDR, SFDVKD. Here the CDR3 reads CATRHRWTSGVNEQFF. Here the CDR3 DNA reads TGTGCCACCAGACATCGCTGGACTAGCGGTGTTAATGAGCAGTTCTTC.

This clonotype was observed at least ten times. The chain is built from TRBV6-5 and TRBJ2-7; 7 bases map to TRBD2. J was trimmed by 4 bases and V by 5 bases; bases with no gene match: 5. CDR3 length equals 13 residues. Germline V gives CDR1 MNHEY, CDR2 SVGAGI. The CDR3 region has the DNA TGTGCCAGCAGTGCTCCCGGGGGGTACGAGCAGTACTTC. Its translation: CASSAPGGYEQYF.

In this sample, this clonotype turned up once. The genes are TRBV24-1 and TRBJ2-3, with 7 bases identical to TRBD2. CDR3 length equals 16 residues. J gave up 4 bases and V 3 bases, and 9 bases lay outside the gene matches. Looked up from germline, CDR1 is KGHDR and CDR2 is SFDVKD. The CDR3 loop is CATSDPVWGGADTQYF. In DNA form, the CDR3 reads TGTGCCACCAGTGATCCGGTATGGGGGGGGGCAGATACGCAGTATTTT.

This chain joins TRBV5-6 and TRBJ1-2; D ambiguous. The V and J ends lost 4 bases and 8 bases respectively, with 12 bases between them. This CDR3 has 12 residues. CDR1 is SGHDT and CDR2 is YYEEEE in the germline V gene. The CDR3 DNA reads TGTGCCAGCAGCCAACAGTCGGGGGGCTACACCTTC. Amino acid sequence: CASSQQSGGYTF.

This clonotype was observed once. The V gene is TRBV3-1, the J gene TRBJ1-1; maybe TRBD1 (5 bases). In germline, CDR1 is LGHDT, CDR2 YNNKEL (reference sequence). This CDR3 has 14 residues. Trimming shortened V by 3 bases and J by 10 bases, and 18 bases separated the two germline ends. CDR3 in amino acids: CASSQGPHGAGAFF. Here the CDR3 DNA reads TGTGCCAGCAGCCAGGGACCCCACGGTGCGGGAGCTTTCTTT.

The rearrangement uses TRBV5-1 and TRBJ1-2, with 8 bases lining up with TRBD1. In germline, CDR1 is SGHRS, CDR2 YFSETQ. The CDR3 extends over 14 amino acids. Unmatched junction bases numbered 6, after V lost 0 bases and J lost 8 bases. In nucleotides, the CDR3 is TGCGCCAGCAGCTTGGGAACCGGGACAGGAGGCTACACCTTC. This gives the protein CASSLGTGTGGYTF.

CDR3 protein: CATRPRTGGRTDTQYF. DNA for the CDR3: TGTGCCACCCGCCCCAGGACAGGGGGCCGCACAGATACGCAGTATTTT. The rearrangement joins TRBV7-2 to TRBJ2-3, with 11 bases that match TRBD1. Germline CDR1 reads SGHTA; CDR2 reads FQGNSA. The CDR3 runs 16 residues. Trimming removed 10 bases from V and 1 base from J; junction bases left unmatched: 10.

Regarding this clonotype: A read error may be the cause here, since a much bigger clone is one base away. This sequence joins TRBV3-1 and TRBJ2-7; perhaps TRBD1 as D (6 bases). The germline V gene encodes CDR1 LGHDT and CDR2 YNNKEL (reference sequence). This CDR3 spans 17 amino acids. With 2 bases removed from V and 7 bases from J, the gap between germline ends came to 24 bases. The CDR3 DNA reads TGTGCCAGCAGCCAACGTCAGGGGCCTTTCTCCTACAATGAGCAGTACTTC. Its protein is CASSQRQGPFSYNEQYF.